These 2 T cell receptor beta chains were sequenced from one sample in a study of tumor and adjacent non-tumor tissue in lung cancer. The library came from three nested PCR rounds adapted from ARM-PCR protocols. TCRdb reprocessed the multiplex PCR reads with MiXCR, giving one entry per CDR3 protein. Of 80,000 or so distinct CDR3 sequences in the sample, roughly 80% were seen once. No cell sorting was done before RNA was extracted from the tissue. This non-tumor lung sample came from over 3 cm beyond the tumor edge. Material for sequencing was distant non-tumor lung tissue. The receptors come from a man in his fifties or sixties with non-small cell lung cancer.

CDR3 sequence (DNA): TGTGCCAGCAGCTTAGAAGGGTACAGTCAGCCCCAGCATTTT. It codes for CASSLEGYSQPQHF. This chain uses TRBV11-2 with TRBJ1-5; unclear D gene. This CDR3 comprises 14 residues. Germline V gene lookup returns CDR1 SGHAT and CDR2 FQNNGV. The ends were cut back, 0 bases at V and 6 bases at J, with 9 bases in the middle.

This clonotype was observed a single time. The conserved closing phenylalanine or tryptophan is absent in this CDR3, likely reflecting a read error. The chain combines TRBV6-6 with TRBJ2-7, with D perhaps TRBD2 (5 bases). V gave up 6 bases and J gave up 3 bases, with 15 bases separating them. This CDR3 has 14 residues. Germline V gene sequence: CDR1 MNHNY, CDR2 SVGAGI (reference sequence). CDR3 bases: TGTGCCAGCAGCCCTAGCAAGAAAAACTACGAGCAGTACTTA. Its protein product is CASSPSKKNYEQYL.